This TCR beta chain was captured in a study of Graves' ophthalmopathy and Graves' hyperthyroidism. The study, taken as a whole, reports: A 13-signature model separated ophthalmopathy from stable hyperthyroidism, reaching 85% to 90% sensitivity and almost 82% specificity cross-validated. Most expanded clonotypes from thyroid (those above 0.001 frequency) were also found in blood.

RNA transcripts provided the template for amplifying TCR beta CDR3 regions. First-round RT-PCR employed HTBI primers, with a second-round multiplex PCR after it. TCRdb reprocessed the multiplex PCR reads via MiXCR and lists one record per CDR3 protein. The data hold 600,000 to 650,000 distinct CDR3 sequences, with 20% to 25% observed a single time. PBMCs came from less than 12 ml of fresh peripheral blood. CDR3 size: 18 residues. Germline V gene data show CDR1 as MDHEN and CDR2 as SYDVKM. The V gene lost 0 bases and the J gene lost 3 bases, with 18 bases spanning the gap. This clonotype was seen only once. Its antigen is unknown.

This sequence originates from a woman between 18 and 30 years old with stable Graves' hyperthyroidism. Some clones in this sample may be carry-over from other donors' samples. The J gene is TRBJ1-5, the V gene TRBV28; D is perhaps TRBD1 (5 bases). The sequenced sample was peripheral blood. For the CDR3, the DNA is TGTGCCAGCAGTTTATGGCAGGGAGCCCTCGTCTCCAATCAGCCCCAGCATTTT. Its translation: CASSLWQGALVSNQPQHF.